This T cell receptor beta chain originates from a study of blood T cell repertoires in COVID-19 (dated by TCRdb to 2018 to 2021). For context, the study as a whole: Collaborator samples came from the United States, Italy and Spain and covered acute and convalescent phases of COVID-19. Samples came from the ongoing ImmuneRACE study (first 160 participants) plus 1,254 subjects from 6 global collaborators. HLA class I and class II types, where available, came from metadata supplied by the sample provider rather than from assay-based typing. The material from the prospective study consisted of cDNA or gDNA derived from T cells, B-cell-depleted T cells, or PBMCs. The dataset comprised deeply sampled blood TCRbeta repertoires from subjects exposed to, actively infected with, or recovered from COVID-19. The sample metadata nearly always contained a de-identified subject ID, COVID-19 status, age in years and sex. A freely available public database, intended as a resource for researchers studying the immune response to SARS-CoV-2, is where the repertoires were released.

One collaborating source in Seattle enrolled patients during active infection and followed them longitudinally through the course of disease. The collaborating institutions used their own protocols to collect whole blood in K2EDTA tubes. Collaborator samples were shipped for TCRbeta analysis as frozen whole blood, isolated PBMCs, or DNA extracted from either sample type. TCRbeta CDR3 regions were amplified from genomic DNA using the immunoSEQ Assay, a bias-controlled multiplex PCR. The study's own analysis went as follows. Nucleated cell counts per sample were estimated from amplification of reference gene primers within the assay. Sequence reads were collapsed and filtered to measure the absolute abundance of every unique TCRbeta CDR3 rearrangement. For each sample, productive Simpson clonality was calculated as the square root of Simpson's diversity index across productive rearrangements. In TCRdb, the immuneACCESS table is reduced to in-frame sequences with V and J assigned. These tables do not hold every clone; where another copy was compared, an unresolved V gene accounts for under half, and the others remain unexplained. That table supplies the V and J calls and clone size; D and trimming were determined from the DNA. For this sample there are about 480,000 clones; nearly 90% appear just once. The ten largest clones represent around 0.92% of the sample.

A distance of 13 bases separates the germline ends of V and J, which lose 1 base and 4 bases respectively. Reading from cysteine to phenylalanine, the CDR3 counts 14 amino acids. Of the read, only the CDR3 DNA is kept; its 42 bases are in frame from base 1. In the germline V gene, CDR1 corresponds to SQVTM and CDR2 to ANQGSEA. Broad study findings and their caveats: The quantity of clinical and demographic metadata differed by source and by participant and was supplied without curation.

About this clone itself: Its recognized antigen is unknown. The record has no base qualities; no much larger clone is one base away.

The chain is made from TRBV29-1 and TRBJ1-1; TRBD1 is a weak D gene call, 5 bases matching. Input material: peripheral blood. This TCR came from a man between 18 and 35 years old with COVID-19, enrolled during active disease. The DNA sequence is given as TGCAGCGTTGAAGTTCGGGGGTTGAGCACTGAAGCTTTCTTT. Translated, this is CSVEVRGLSTEAFF.